This TCR beta chain was found in a study of early T cells in non-severe SARS-CoV-2 infection. Whole-study context: RNA in bulk from unsorted whole blood was sequenced, and chains were unpaired. Broader study findings: The matching step, a VDJdb search, favored anti-spike CD8 responses and missed private and CD4 specificities.

In TCRdb, the 5' RACE reads were re-called with MiXCR into one record per CDR3 protein. Of roughly 97,000 distinct CDR3 sequences listed, roughly 9.6% are singletons. This clonotype was observed a handful of times. Its antigen remains unknown. CDR3 length: 18 amino acids. J was trimmed by 0 bases and V by 2 bases; bases with no gene match: 5. Germline lookup yields CDR1 SGHTA and CDR2 FQGTGA. This sequence was found in an adult who was a healthcare worker with PCR-confirmed SARS-CoV-2 infection or an uninfected control (not recorded which). The input for sequencing was whole blood, taken at baseline. The V call is TRBV7-3, the J call TRBJ2-2; 11 bases are shared with TRBD2. The CDR3 sequence: CASSLVQLAGANTGELFF. Written as DNA, the CDR3 is TGTGCCAGCAGCTTAGTCCAACTAGCGGGAGCGAACACCGGGGAGCTGTTTTTT.